The 27 T cell receptor beta chains given below trace back to one sample, sequenced in a study of blood T cell repertoires in COVID-19. Sequenced by immunoSEQ multiplex PCR; TCRdb stores in-frame clones only, minus some. This table has some 76,000 clones, more than 65% appearing once. The sample was peripheral blood. The origin of the receptors is a man aged 45-65 years with acute or convalescent COVID-19.

In its sample, this clone was seen once. This chain uses TRBV5-6 with TRBJ1-6, with D possibly TRBD1 on 5 matching bases. From germline, CDR1 is SGHDT and CDR2 YYEEEE. The V end was cut by 0 bases, the J end by 2 bases, with 12 bases between. The CDR3 loop spans 17 amino acids. CDR3 protein: CASSLDPRAPYNSPLHF. CDR3 in DNA: TGTGCCAGCAGCTTGGACCCCAGGGCCCCCTATAATTCACCCCTCCACTTT.

The chain employs TRBV6-6 and TRBJ2-5, with 11 bases fitting TRBD2. Germline V CDR1 and CDR2: MNHNY, SVGAGI (reference sequence). V lost 6 bases to trimming and J lost 1 base; unmatched junction nucleotides: 16. This CDR3 has 19 residues. This CDR3 is CASSRSPRLAGFVQETQYF. CDR3 sequence (DNA): TGTGCCAGCAGCCGATCCCCTAGACTAGCGGGGTTCGTCCAAGAGACCCAGTACTTC.

The chain is built from TRBV7-2 and TRBJ1-1; D ambiguous. Trimming cost V 1 base and J 1 base, with 7 bases left between them. The germline gives CDR1 SGHTA, CDR2 FQGNSA. The CDR3 totals 14 residues. CDR3 in amino acids: CASSLEEANTEAFF. For the CDR3, the DNA is TGTGCCAGCAGCTTAGAGGAGGCGAACACTGAAGCTTTCTTT.

J is TRBJ1-2 and V is TRBV5-5; D is undetermined. Between the trimmed V and J ends, which lost 0 bases and 3 bases, there was a span of 6 bases. The CDR3 totals 13 residues. Germline CDR1 SGHKS, CDR2 YYEKEE (reference sequence). The CDR3 sequence is CASSLGSYYGYTF. CDR3 nucleotides: TGTGCCAGCAGCTTGGGGAGCTACTATGGCTACACCTTC.

This sequence joins TRBV19 and TRBJ2-1, with 7 nucleotides matching TRBD2. The CDR3 is 17 residues long. Looked up from germline, CDR1 is LNHDA and CDR2 is SQIVND (reference sequence). Germline trimming cut 5 bases from V and 0 bases from J; bases unmatched to any gene: 10. CDR3 DNA sequence: TGTGCCAGTAGTCCGGGACTACTTATCTCCTCCTACAATGAGCAGTTCTTC. It specifies CASSPGLLISSYNEQFF.

The chain recombines TRBV6-2 or TRBV6-3 with TRBJ1-5; the match to TRBD1 covers 7 bases. The CDR3 extends over 19 amino acids. Germline lookup yields CDR1 MNHEY and CDR2 SVGEGT. V dropped 0 bases and J dropped 0; count of bases not matched to a gene: 11. CDR3 DNA sequence: TGTGCCAGCAGTTACTCGACAGGACAGGCCATTCATAGCAATCAGCCCCAGCATTTT. Amino acid sequence: CASSYSTGQAIHSNQPQHF.

The chain uses TRBV5-4 and TRBJ1-1; D gene unclear. Trimming removed 0 bases at V and 0 bases at J, with 9 bases between. This CDR3 is 15 amino acids long. Per germline, CDR1 SGHNT and CDR2 YYREEE (reference sequence). CDR3 loop: CASSLGFSLNTEAFF. The CDR3 nucleotides read TGTGCCAGCAGCTTGGGTTTTAGTCTGAACACTGAAGCTTTCTTT.

The V call is TRBV7-3, the J call TRBJ2-1; 7 bases are a match to TRBD2. From germline, CDR1 is SGHTA and CDR2 FQGTGA. V lost 0 bases, J lost 0 bases, and 2 bases stayed unmatched. This CDR3 is 16 amino acids long. CDR3: CASSLTGGSSYNEQFF. CDR3 DNA sequence: TGTGCCAGCAGCTTAACCGGGGGGAGCTCCTACAATGAGCAGTTCTTC.

This clone was recorded once. The V gene is TRBV20-1, the J gene TRBJ1-2; the D gene is possibly TRBD1 (5 bases). V lost 3 bases and J lost 5, with 13 bases in between. In germline, CDR1 is DFQATT, CDR2 SNEGSKA (reference sequence). CDR3 length: 13 residues. CDR3 in amino acids: CSASWGGGYGYTF. The CDR3 DNA reads TGCAGTGCTAGTTGGGGGGGAGGTTATGGCTACACCTTC.

This clone occurred a few times. The genes are TRBV9 and TRBJ2-7, with 7 bases lining up with TRBD2. The germline CDR1 and CDR2 sequences are SGDLS and YYNGEE. Losses at the gene ends were 0 bases for V and 6 bases for J; bases not matched to a gene: 3. The CDR3 extends over 13 amino acids. The CDR3 nucleotides read TGTGCCAGCAGCGTAGCGGGAGGATTCGAGCAGTACTTC. Protein: CASSVAGGFEQYF.

This clone showed up just once. This chain uses TRBV5-1 with TRBJ2-3, with D perhaps matching TRBD1 (6 bases). This CDR3 is built from 15 residues. Germline loops: CDR1 SGHRS, CDR2 YFSETQ. The V end lost 0 bases, the J end lost 5 bases, and 13 bases lay between the germline ends. The CDR3 reads CASSLGQGSGDTQYF. CDR3 coding DNA: TGCGCCAGCAGCTTGGGGCAGGGGTCAGGAGATACGCAGTATTTT. The full variable domain, with the rest looked up from reference TRBV5-1 and TRBJ2-3, is KAGVTQTPRYLIKTRGQQVTLSCSPISGHRSVSWYQQTPGQGLQFLFEYFSETQRNKGNFPGRFSGRQFSNSRSEMNVSTLELGDSALYLCASSLGQGSGDTQYFGPGTRLTVL.

The chain recombines TRBV7-9 with TRBJ1-2, with 9 bases identical to TRBD1. Trimming removed 7 bases from V and 4 bases from J; junction bases left unmatched: 7. CDR1 SEHNR and CDR2 FQNEAQ come from the germline V gene (reference sequence). The CDR3 runs 14 residues. CDR3 sequence reads: CASTGTGPLYGYTF. In DNA, the CDR3 is TGTGCCAGCACCGGGACAGGGCCTCTCTATGGCTACACCTTC.

This chain links TRBV28 with TRBJ2-3, with TRBD2 matching 8 bases. The trim removed 4 bases at V and 3 bases at J, leaving 9 bases unmatched. CDR3 size: 16 residues. The germline V gene has CDR1 MDHEN and CDR2 SYDVKM. The chain's CDR3 is CASSSLGGGATDTQYF. In DNA, the CDR3 is TGTGCCAGCAGTTCTCTCGGGGGGGGCGCAACAGATACGCAGTATTTT.

The CDR3 sequence: CASSRDLGDTQYF. The DNA of the CDR3 is TGTGCCAGCAGCCGGGACTTGGGGGATACGCAGTATTTT. The V call is TRBV7-2, the J call TRBJ2-3; possibly TRBD2 for D (6 bases). V was pared by 5 bases and J by 6 bases, with 12 bases between. The V gene's germline CDR1 is SGHTA and CDR2 FQGNSA. This CDR3 contains 13 residues.

V gene TRBV12-3 or TRBV12-4 combines with J gene TRBJ1-2, with D unresolved. V dropped 2 bases and J dropped 0 bases, with 4 bases sitting between them. The CDR3 length is 13 residues. CDR3 loop: CASSLSANYGYTF. The CDR3 DNA reads TGTGCCAGCAGTTTATCGGCTAACTATGGCTACACCTTC.

The rearrangement links TRBV7-3 to TRBJ2-5, with 7 positions matching TRBD1. Germline assignment: CDR1 SGHTA and CDR2 FQGTGA. CDR3 length: 16 residues. J lost 5 bases, V lost 4 bases, and 13 bases had no gene match. The CDR3 nucleotides read TGTGCCAGCAGCTCCTTTCCCCGGGACAGTGGCGAGACCCAGTACTTC. Protein: CASSSFPRDSGETQYF.

The rearrangement links TRBV24-1 to TRBJ1-3; D is unclear. This CDR3 contains 13 residues. Germline V gene data show CDR1 as KGHDR and CDR2 as SFDVKD. Trimming pared 8 bases from V and 0 bases from J, leaving 7 bases between. CDR3 region: CATKSNSGNTIYF. DNA for the CDR3: TGTGCCACCAAGAGTAACTCTGGAAACACCATATATTTT.

V is TRBV12-3 or TRBV12-4 and J is TRBJ1-1; 8 bases are a match to TRBD1. The CDR3 has 13 residues. V dropped 4 bases and J dropped 11; count of bases not matched to a gene: 9. Written as DNA, the CDR3 is TGTGCCAGCAGTTGGTACAGGGGGTCGGGGGCTTTCTTT. This gives the protein CASSWYRGSGAFF.

The genes are TRBV7-3 and TRBJ2-3, with 13 bases fitting TRBD2. CDR1 and CDR2 (germline): SGHTA, FQGTGA. V lost 5 bases, J lost 2 bases, and 4 bases stayed unmatched. The CDR3 sequence is 16 residues long. Here the CDR3 reads CASSTGLAGFTDTQYF. DNA for the CDR3: TGTGCCAGCAGCACGGGACTAGCGGGATTCACAGATACGCAGTATTTT.

The rearrangement joins TRBV5-1 to TRBJ2-2; 10 positions match TRBD2. V trimming: 6 bases; J trimming: 1 base; junction bases outside the gene matches: 6. Germline CDR1 is SGHRS and CDR2 is YFSETQ. There are 16 residues in the CDR3. The CDR3 reads CASTLRLAGNTGELFF. The DNA for the CDR3 is TGCGCCAGCACCCTTCGACTAGCGGGGAACACCGGGGAGCTGTTTTTT.

CDR3 in amino acids: CASRETGGTGELFF. The CDR3 nucleotides are TGTGCCAGCAGGGAGACAGGGGGCACCGGGGAGCTGTTTTTT. The chain uses TRBV2 and TRBJ2-2, with 9 bases that match TRBD1. Germline V gene sequence: CDR1 SNHLY, CDR2 FYNNEI. The CDR3 runs 14 residues. V shed 6 bases, J shed 4 bases, and the junction held 3 bases outside the gene matches.

The rearrangement links TRBV27 to TRBJ1-2; 9 nucleotides line up with TRBD1. CDR1 is MNHEY, CDR2 SMNVEV, per germline (reference sequence). CDR3 length: 15 amino acids. The ends lost 4 bases at V and 2 bases at J; junction bases unmatched: 5. The CDR3 nucleotides read TGTGCCAGCAGTTCGAAGACAGGGGGAAACTATGGCTACACCTTC. Its translation is CASSSKTGGNYGYTF.

Worth noting for this clone: The junction departs from germline at one end; a sequencing error may be responsible. The rearrangement joins TRBV6-2 or TRBV6-3 to TRBJ2-2; perhaps TRBD1 as D (5 bases). Looked up from germline, CDR1 is MNHEY and CDR2 is SVGEGT. The CDR3 is 16 amino acids. CDR3 region: CATSRLTTENTGELFF. The CDR3 DNA follows: TGTGCCACCAGTCGCCTTACGACAGAAAACACCGGGGAGCTGTTTTTT.

This chain connects TRBV5-1 to TRBJ2-1; TRBD1 agrees at 8 bases. J gave up 3 bases and V 4 bases, and 3 bases lay outside the gene matches. In germline, CDR1 is SGHRS, CDR2 YFSETQ. The CDR3 extends over 14 amino acids. DNA of the CDR3: TGCGCCAGCAGCCCTGGGACAGGCTACAATGAGCAGTTCTTC. Encoded protein: CASSPGTGYNEQFF.

The CDR3 is CASSQTGTRGGYTF. The CDR3 DNA reads TGCGCCAGCAGCCAAACAGGGACGCGCGGGGGCTACACCTTC. V and J are TRBV4-1 and TRBJ1-2; the D gene is possibly TRBD1 (6 bases). V lost 2 bases and J lost 8, with 15 bases in between. The CDR3 sequence is 14 residues long. Per the germline V gene, CDR1 is MGHRA and CDR2 is YSYEKL.

The chain recombines TRBV28 with TRBJ2-7; the D gene is possibly TRBD2 (7 bases). V dropped 8 bases and J dropped 2 bases, with 19 bases sitting between them. Germline V lookup: CDR1 MDHEN, CDR2 SYDVKM. This CDR3 is built from 15 residues. The DNA of the CDR3 is TGTGCCAGCGGGTACCTTAGGGGGGGAACCTACGAGCAGTACTTC. It encodes CASGYLRGGTYEQYF. Based on the CDR3 plus reference TRBV28 and TRBJ2-7, the full variable domain is DVKVTQSSRYLVKRTGEKVFLECVQDMDHENMFWYRQDPGLGLRLIYFSYDVKMKEKGDIPEGYSVSREKKERFSLILESASTNQTSMYLCASGYLRGGTYEQYFGPGTRLTVT.

J is TRBJ2-3 and V is TRBV11-3; 8 bases are shared with TRBD2. Looked up from germline, CDR1 is SGHNT and CDR2 is YENEEA. Unmatched junction bases numbered 4, after V lost 5 bases and J lost 6 bases. CDR3 length equals 13 residues. The CDR3 region is CASSGRLADTQYF. For the CDR3, the DNA is TGTGCCAGCAGCGGCAGACTAGCGGATACGCAGTATTTT.